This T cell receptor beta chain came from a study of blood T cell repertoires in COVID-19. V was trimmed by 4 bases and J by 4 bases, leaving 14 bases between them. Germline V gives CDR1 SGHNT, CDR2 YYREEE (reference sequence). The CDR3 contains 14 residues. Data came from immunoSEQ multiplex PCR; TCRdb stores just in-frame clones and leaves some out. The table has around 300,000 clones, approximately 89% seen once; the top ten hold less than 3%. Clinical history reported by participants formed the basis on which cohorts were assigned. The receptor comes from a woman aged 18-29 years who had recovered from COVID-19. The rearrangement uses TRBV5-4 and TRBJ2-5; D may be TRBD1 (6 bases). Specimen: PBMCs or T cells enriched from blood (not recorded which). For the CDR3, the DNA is TGTGCCAGCAGCAGAGGGGGTTTGGGAGAGACCCAGTACTTC. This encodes CASSRGGLGETQYF.